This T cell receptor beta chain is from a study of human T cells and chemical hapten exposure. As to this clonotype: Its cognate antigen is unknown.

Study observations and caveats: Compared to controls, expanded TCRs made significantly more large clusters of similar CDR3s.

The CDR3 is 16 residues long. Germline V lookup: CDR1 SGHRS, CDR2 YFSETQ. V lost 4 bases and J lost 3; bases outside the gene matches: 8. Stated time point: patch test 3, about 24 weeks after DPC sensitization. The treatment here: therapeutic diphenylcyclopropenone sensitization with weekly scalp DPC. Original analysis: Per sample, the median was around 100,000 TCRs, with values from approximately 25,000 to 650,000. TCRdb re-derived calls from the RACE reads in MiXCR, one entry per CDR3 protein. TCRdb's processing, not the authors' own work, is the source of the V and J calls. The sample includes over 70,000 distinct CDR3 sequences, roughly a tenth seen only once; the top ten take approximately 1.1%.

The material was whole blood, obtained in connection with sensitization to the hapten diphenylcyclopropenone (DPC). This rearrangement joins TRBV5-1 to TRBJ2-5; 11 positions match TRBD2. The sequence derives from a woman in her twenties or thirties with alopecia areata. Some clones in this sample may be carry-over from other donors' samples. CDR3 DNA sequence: TGCGCCAGCAGCACCGGACTAGCGGGCCCAAAAGAGACCCAGTACTTC. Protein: CASSTGLAGPKETQYF.